A selection of T cell receptor beta chains follows, all from one sample in a study of blood T cell repertoires in COVID-19. The protocol was immunoSEQ multiplex PCR, while the TCRdb copy is restricted to in-frame clones and leaves out a portion. The repertoire holds over 75,000 clones, with 85% to 90% as singletons. The sample consisted of peripheral blood. Receptors were obtained from a human donor with active COVID-19. The donor label of this sample is uncertain. The CDR3 runs from the conserved cysteine through the conserved F or W. Each record gives: V gene, clone size, D gene, J gene, CDR3 DNA, CDR3 protein. The D gene is left open where the match is weak. Where a row states a size, it is once, few, many or the class of an expanded clone; other rows omit it.

>TRBV3-1/TRBV3-2|-|-|TRBJ1-4
TGTGCCAGCAGCCAAGATGGCGCTCTAGGGAGAACTAATGAAAAACTGTTTTTT
CASSQDGALGRTNEKLFF
>TRBV5-1|-|-|TRBJ2-7
TGCGCCAGCCGGCTAGGCAGTTCCTACGAGCAGTACTTC
CASRLGSSYEQYF
>TRBV7-8|-|TRBD2|TRBJ2-3
TGTGCCAGCAGCTCCTATAGCGGGGGGGCCATCAATACGCAGTATTTT
CASSSYSGGAINTQYF
>TRBV7-2|-|-|TRBJ1-2
TGTGCCAGCAGCTCCGAAAGGGACATACCTAACTATGGCTACACCTTC
CASSSERDIPNYGYTF
>TRBV6-5|-|-|TRBJ2-7
TGTGCCAGCAGAAGAGAACCGGGACACAGATACGAGCAGTACTTC
CASRREPGHRYEQYF
>TRBV5-1|-|-|TRBJ2-1
TGCGCCAGCAGGGTCGGGGGTACGGGGTACAATGAGCAGTTCTTC
CASRVGGTGYNEQFF
>TRBV18|-|-|TRBJ2-5
TGTGCCAGCTCACCACAGGGCGGGGAGACCCAGTACTTC
CASSPQGGETQYF
>TRBV7-3|once|TRBD1|TRBJ1-6
TGTGCCAGCAGCGCTACAGGGGGTAATTCACCCCTCCACTTT
CASSATGGNSPLHF
>TRBV19|-|-|TRBJ2-3
TGTGCCAGCCGAGGAAGAATGGATACGCAGTATTTT
CASRGRMDTQYF
>TRBV7-9|-|TRBD1|TRBJ2-4
TGTGCCAGCAGGGGACAGGGACCGCGGAACATTCAGTACTTC
CASRGQGPRNIQYF
>TRBV5-6|few|TRBD1|TRBJ1-5
TGTGCCAGCAGCCGGACAGGGGGCTCCAATCAGCCCCAGCATTTT
CASSRTGGSNQPQHF
>TRBV28|once|TRBD2|TRBJ2-5
TGTGCCAGCAGTTCTCCCGGGACTAGCGGGACTATCCAAGAGACCCAGTACTTC
CASSSPGTSGTIQETQYF
>TRBV5-6|-|TRBD2|TRBJ2-3
TGTGCCAGCAGCTTGGAGCGGGGGGCCAACACAGATACGCAGTATTTT
CASSLERGANTDTQYF
>TRBV6-5|-|TRBD1|TRBJ1-4
TGTGCCAGCAGCCCGACAGGGACCGGTGAAAAACTGTTTTTT
CASSPTGTGEKLFF
>TRBV29-1|once|-|TRBJ2-7
TGCAGCGTTTTTTTCCAGGGATACTACGAGCAGTACTTC
CSVFFQGYYEQYF
>TRBV27|once|TRBD1|TRBJ1-4
TGTGCCAGCAGTCCGCGGACAGGGCGGAAACTGTTTTTT
CASSPRTGRKLFF
>TRBV14|-|-|TRBJ1-1
TGTGCCAGCAGCCTAAGGGAGGGGAGGACTGAAGCTTTCTTT
CASSLREGRTEAFF
>TRBV5-1|-|TRBD1|TRBJ1-4
TGCGCCAGCAGCTTGGGGACAGGGGACGAAAAACTGTTTTTT
CASSLGTGDEKLFF
>TRBV7-9|once|TRBD2|TRBJ2-2
TGTGCCAGCAGGGCCAGTAGCGGGGACTACACCGGGGAGCTGTTTTTT
CASRASSGDYTGELFF
>TRBV2|-|TRBD1|TRBJ2-7
TGTGCCAGCAGCGCCAGGACAGGGCGCTACGAGCAGTACTTC
CASSARTGRYEQYF
>TRBV3-1/TRBV3-2|-|TRBD1|TRBJ2-5
TGTGCCAGCAGCCAGAGCCCGGGGATGGGACAGGGGGAGACCCAGTACTTC
CASSQSPGMGQGETQYF
>TRBV3-1/TRBV3-2|-|-|TRBJ1-2
TGTGCCAGCAGCCAAGTTCTCAGGGATGGCTACACCTTC
CASSQVLRDGYTF
>TRBV5-1|-|TRBD1|TRBJ1-5
TGCGCCAGCAGCCCGGGGACAGGGACTCAGCCCCAGCATTTT
CASSPGTGTQPQHF
>TRBV5-1|-|TRBD1|TRBJ2-4
TGCGCCAGCAGCCCCCTAGGACAGGGAGTCAAAAACATTCAGTACTTC
CASSPLGQGVKNIQYF